The rows below give T cell receptor beta chains drawn from one sample of a study of shared clonotypes between healthy human individuals. The assay was immunoSEQ multiplex PCR, and TCRdb's table has in-frame clones only and misses some. The profile covers about 2.1 million clones, with about 93% appearing a single time and 1.7% taken by the ten largest. The sample consisted of naive CD8+ T cells from PBMCs. These receptors were taken from a man younger than 35 in good health. Some clones in this sample may be carry-over from other donors' samples. Each CDR3 is given with its conserved first and last residue. The D gene is left open where the match is weak. Size values are once, few and many counts, or a class for expanded clones, and some rows have none.

v_call,clone_size,j_call,d_call,cdr3_nt,cdr3_aa
TRBV7-9,.,TRBJ2-7,TRBD2,TGTGCCAGCAGCGCGGACTGGCTAGCGGGAGGGCCGCTCTTAGACGAGCAGTACTTC,CASSADWLAGGPLLDEQYF
TRBV7-9,.,TRBJ1-2,.,TGTGCCAGCAGCTCAACCCACAGCCCCATCCCCAGGGGCCACTATGGCTACACCTTC,CASSSTHSPIPRGHYGYTF
TRBV5-1,.,TRBJ1-1,.,TGCGCCAGCAGCACGGGGCGGGGGCCGGGCACTGAAGCTTTCTTT,CASSTGRGPGTEAFF
TRBV19,.,TRBJ2-7,.,TGTGCCAGTAGTACGGGGGGACAGGCCCGCTACGAGCAGTACTTC,CASSTGGQARYEQYF
TRBV11-2,.,TRBJ1-3,.,TGTGCCAGCAGTACAGCTCTCTCTGGAAACACCATATATTTT,CASSTALSGNTIYF
TRBV5-6,.,TRBJ2-7,.,TGTGCCAGCAGCTTGGCCTCGGGTTTCTATTACGAGCAGTACTTC,CASSLASGFYYEQYF
TRBV6-5,.,TRBJ2-7,TRBD1,TGTGCCAGCAGCCGTCCGGGACAGCATATCCAGGAGCAGTACTTC,CASSRPGQHIQEQYF
TRBV27,.,TRBJ2-2,.,TGTGCCAGCAGCCTGCAGGCGGTACAGGGAGGCACCGGGGAGCTGTTTTTT,CASSLQAVQGGTGELFF
TRBV28,.,TRBJ2-5,.,TGTGCCAGCAGTTTTCCCAGGGGCGTTGTTCAGACCCAGTACTTC,CASSFPRGVVQTQYF
TRBV29-1,.,TRBJ2-7,.,TGCAGCGTCTCGCCTGACGGCTACGAGCAGTACTTC,CSVSPDGYEQYF
TRBV5-6,.,TRBJ1-4,TRBD1,TGTGCCAGCAGCGCAGGGGGGAGCCTTAATGAAAAACTGTTTTTT,CASSAGGSLNEKLFF
TRBV6-5,.,TRBJ2-7,TRBD2,TGTGCCAGCAGTTCCTATAGCGGGAACTCCTACGAGCAGTACTTC,CASSSYSGNSYEQYF
TRBV6-4,.,TRBJ1-1,TRBD1,TGTGCCAGCAGTCGGACAGGTCAACTAGGCACTGAAGCTTTCTTT,CASSRTGQLGTEAFF
TRBV13,.,TRBJ1-1,TRBD1,TGTGCCAGCAGCGGTAGGACAGGGGACAACACTGAAGCTTTCTTT,CASSGRTGDNTEAFF
TRBV6-5,.,TRBJ2-3,.,TGTGCCAGCAGTCTCGGGACTCTTCGCACAGATACGCAGTATTTT,CASSLGTLRTDTQYF
TRBV4-2,.,TRBJ1-1,.,TGTGCCAGCAGCCAAGAAGTCGAGACTGAAGCTTTCTTT,CASSQEVETEAFF
TRBV7-2,once,TRBJ2-7,.,TGTGCCAGCAGCCGTACAGCTAGCTACGAGCAGTACTTC,CASSRTASYEQYF
TRBV7-9,.,TRBJ2-3,.,TGTGCCAGCAGCTTAAGCTCGGGGCCAGATACGCAGTATTTT,CASSLSSGPDTQYF
TRBV7-9,.,TRBJ1-1,.,TGTTCCAACACTGAAGCTTTCTTT,CSNTEAFF
TRBV7-9,once,TRBJ2-1,TRBD2,TGTGCCAGCAGCTCCGTAAGGACTAGCGTAGACAATGAGCAGTTCTTC,CASSSVRTSVDNEQFF
TRBV2,.,TRBJ2-1,.,TGTGCCAGCAGGGGCCGGGAACAACTCTCCTACAATGAGCAGTTCTTC,CASRGREQLSYNEQFF
TRBV28,.,TRBJ2-7,TRBD1,TGTGCCAGCAGTTCGACAGGGTCGAGCTACGAGCAGTACTTC,CASSSTGSSYEQYF
TRBV9,.,TRBJ2-2,TRBD1,TGTGCCAGCAGCACCAGGACAGGGGAGGGTTCCGGGGAGCTGTTTTTT,CASSTRTGEGSGELFF
TRBV30,.,TRBJ1-5,.,TGTGCCTGGGACTACAGGGTTATAAGCAATCAGCCCCAGCATTTT,CAWDYRVISNQPQHF
TRBV7-2,.,TRBJ1-1,.,TGTGCCAGCAGCCGGACGGCTACTGAAGCTTTCTTT,CASSRTATEAFF
TRBV28,once,TRBJ2-5,.,TGTGCCAGCAGTTTCGGATTGGAAGAATGGACACAAGCTCAGGAGACCCAGTACTTC,CASSFGLEEWTQAQETQYF
TRBV7-9,.,TRBJ2-1,TRBD1,TGTGCCAGCAGCCCTCGGACAGGCAATTACAATGAGCAGTTCTTC,CASSPRTGNYNEQFF
TRBV11-3,once,TRBJ1-2,TRBD1,TGTGCCAGCAGCTCCCTAAAGGGGGCAGGCGGCTACACCTTC,CASSSLKGAGGYTF
TRBV27,.,TRBJ2-7,TRBD1,TGTGCCAGCAGTTTAATTGGACAGGGGCGCCACGAGCAGTACTTC,CASSLIGQGRHEQYF
TRBV7-8,.,TRBJ2-7,.,TGTGCCAGCAGCTTAGAGGTTCACACAACCTACGAGCAGTACTTC,CASSLEVHTTYEQYF
TRBV11-2,.,TRBJ1-1,.,TGTGCCAGCAGCTGGGGGCCACCTTTTGAAGCTTTCTTT,CASSWGPPFEAFF
TRBV6-5,once,TRBJ2-7,TRBD1,TGTGCCAGCAGTTACCACAGGGGTTCTTCCTACGAGCAGTACTTC,CASSYHRGSSYEQYF
TRBV2,.,TRBJ2-7,TRBD2,TGTGCCAGCAGTGTACTAGCGGAGGGAGGTGGGACCTACGAGCAGTACTTC,CASSVLAEGGGTYEQYF
TRBV2,.,TRBJ2-7,.,TGTGCCAGCAAGGGCGGGAAAGGTCTGGTCGGGTTTTACGAGCAGTACTTC,CASKGGKGLVGFYEQYF
TRBV28,.,TRBJ2-7,.,TGTGCCAGCAGTTTCGGGACTCCTAACTACGAGCAGTACTTC,CASSFGTPNYEQYF
TRBV6-5,.,TRBJ2-7,.,TGTGCCAGCTCCCCAAGCCGAGATATCTCCTACGAGCAGTACTTC,CASSPSRDISYEQYF
TRBV4-2,.,TRBJ2-7,.,TGTGCCAGCAGCCAAGGCAGGGAAGGAGCGAGCTCCTACGAGCAGTACTTC,CASSQGREGASSYEQYF
TRBV27,.,TRBJ1-1,.,TGTGCCAGCAGTTGGGTAGGGGGGAACACTGAAGCTTTCTTT,CASSWVGGNTEAFF
TRBV5-5,once,TRBJ2-7,.,TGTGCCAGCAGCTACGCTCTTAGCGAAACGGGCGAGCAGTACTTC,CASSYALSETGEQYF
TRBV14,.,TRBJ2-1,.,TGTGCCAGCAGCCAATTCAGGGGTTACAATGAGCAGTTCTTC,CASSQFRGYNEQFF
TRBV5-4,.,TRBJ2-5,.,TGTGCCAGCAGCCCGGGGGACAGTTCGGGGACCCAGTACTTC,CASSPGDSSGTQYF
TRBV16,once,TRBJ2-3,TRBD1,TGTGCCAGCAGCCGCCTTTCGGGACAGCTCGAAACTAGCACAGATACGCAGTATTTT,CASSRLSGQLETSTDTQYF
TRBV27,.,TRBJ1-1,.,TGTGCCAGCAGTTCCTCCGTTAGTATGAACACTGAAGCTTTCTTT,CASSSSVSMNTEAFF
TRBV27,once,TRBJ1-4,.,TGTGCCAGCAGTTTCTCAGGAACTAATGAAAAACTGTTTTTT,CASSFSGTNEKLFF
TRBV19,.,TRBJ2-7,TRBD2,TGTGCCAGTAGTCCTAGCGGGAGCTACGAGCAGTACTTC,CASSPSGSYEQYF
TRBV6-5,.,TRBJ1-5,TRBD1,TGTGCCAGCAGTCAGGGGACAGGGCGAGATCAGCCCCAGCATTTT,CASSQGTGRDQPQHF
TRBV10-2,.,TRBJ2-2,TRBD2,TGCGCCAGCAGGGGACTAGCGGGAAACACCGGGGAGCTGTTTTTT,CASRGLAGNTGELFF
TRBV10-3,.,TRBJ2-3,.,TGTGCCATCAGTGAGACAGGGCTGGGAGATACGCAGTATTTT,CAISETGLGDTQYF
TRBV27,.,TRBJ2-3,TRBD2,TGTGCCAGCAGTTTAGGGTTGACTAGCGGGCGCACAGATACGCAGTATTTT,CASSLGLTSGRTDTQYF
TRBV6-4,.,TRBJ2-1,TRBD2,TGTGCCAGCAGTGACTCGGGACTAGCGGGAGGAGCAAGTGAGCAGTTCTTC,CASSDSGLAGGASEQFF
TRBV11-3,.,TRBJ2-2,.,TGTGCCAGCAGTTGGGGGCCCTACACCGGGGAGCTGTTTTTT,CASSWGPYTGELFF
TRBV5-1,.,TRBJ2-3,TRBD2,TGCGCCAGCAGCACCGGACTAGGACACACCACAGATACGCAGTATTTT,CASSTGLGHTTDTQYF
TRBV7-9,.,TRBJ2-2,.,TGTGCCAGCAGCCCGAACCCCGGGACCTTGAACACCGGGGAGCTGTTTTTT,CASSPNPGTLNTGELFF
TRBV7-3,.,TRBJ2-3,.,TGTGCCAGCAGTAGAGAGGGGACAGATACGCAGTATTTT,CASSREGTDTQYF
TRBV7-2,.,TRBJ1-1,TRBD1,TGTGCCAGCAGCTTAGGTACAGGACAGGGTAGGTTAAGGGGCTCTGAAGCTTTCTTT,CASSLGTGQGRLRGSEAFF
TRBV9,.,TRBJ1-2,TRBD1,TGTGCCAGCAGTGAGACAGGGGATCAGGGGGATGGCTACACCTTC,CASSETGDQGDGYTF
TRBV27,once,TRBJ2-1,TRBD2,TGTGCCAGCAGTTTTCTAGCGGGAGTTAATGAGCAGTTCTTC,CASSFLAGVNEQFF